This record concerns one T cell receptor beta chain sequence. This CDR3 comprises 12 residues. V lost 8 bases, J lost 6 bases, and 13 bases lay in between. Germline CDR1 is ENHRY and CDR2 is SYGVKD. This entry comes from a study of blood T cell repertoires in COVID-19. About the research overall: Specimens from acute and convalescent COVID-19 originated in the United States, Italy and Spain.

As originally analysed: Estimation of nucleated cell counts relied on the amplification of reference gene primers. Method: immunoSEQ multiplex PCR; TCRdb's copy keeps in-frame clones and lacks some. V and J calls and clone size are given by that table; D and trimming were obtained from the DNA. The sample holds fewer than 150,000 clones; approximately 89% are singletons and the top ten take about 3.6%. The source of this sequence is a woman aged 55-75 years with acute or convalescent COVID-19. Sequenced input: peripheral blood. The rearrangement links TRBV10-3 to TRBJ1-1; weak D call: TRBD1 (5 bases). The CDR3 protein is CAISRGSAEAFF. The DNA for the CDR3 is TGTGCCATCTCTAGGGGATCGGCTGAAGCTTTCTTT.